The T cell receptor beta chain under discussion was sequenced for a study of T cell responses to AZD1222 COVID-19 vaccine (dated by TCRdb to the early 2020s). Regarding the complete study: AZD1222 recipients whose second dose came at about 4 weeks and those whose second dose came at about 12 weeks were combined into one group, since spike-specific TCR depth and breadth did not differ between the two schedules. A total of about 230 trial participants underwent TCR sequencing, of whom around 200 received two doses of AZD1222 and around 25 received two doses of the MenACWY control vaccine. Trial participants were enrolled by age into 18-55, 56-69 and 70-plus year subgroups, with around 140, 26 and 57 TCR-sequenced participants respectively.

The germline V gene (reference sequence) supplies CDR1 LNHDA and CDR2 SQIVND. Unmatched junction bases come to 6, with V trimmed by 3 bases and J by 4 bases. The CDR3, from cysteine to phenylalanine, totals 15 residues. Here the CDR3 DNA is all that survives: 45 bases in frame from base 1. General conclusions and limits of the study: In the small 56-69-year group, the increase in depth fell short of significance, most likely because of low power. Reportedly, close to half of the unique spike-specific TCRs recognized epitopes lying outside the regions that are mutated in the B.1.351 and B.1.1.7 variants. Most participants were white British and females outnumbered males, and the authors suggested that clonal diversity may have been underestimated. No day 14 peak-response samples were available, so repertoires were characterized only after the peak T cell response. The vaccine-associated CD4 TCRs covered the entire spike protein, and the dominant responses fell in regions 160-218 and 743-854. Conclusions about previously exposed vaccinees are limited because only a handful of AZD1222 recipients were SARS-CoV-2 seropositive at baseline. Spike-specific TCR breadth and depth rose significantly after two AZD1222 doses compared with day 0 and with MenACWY recipients.

The intended sense of this specimen's time point label: baseline before first vaccination. The vaccinee samples were drawn from two UK trials, COV001 and COV002, one of which was a single-blind randomized controlled phase 2/3 trial testing AZD1222 (ChAdOx1 nCoV-19) in healthy adults. For TCRbeta chain sequencing, PBMC samples were collected from trial participants at day 0 and at day 28 after the second dose. To note about this clone: The target of this receptor is not known. Nothing much larger sits one base from this clone, and base qualities are not available.

The CDR3 regions of human TCRbeta chains were subjected to immunosequencing. The original pipeline was this. Repertoire TCRs were matched against a reference library of SARS-CoV-2-specific TCRs generated with the MIRA antigen-specificity platform. Breadth meant the fraction of unique TCRs that were SARS-CoV-2-associated, whereas depth meant the fraction of total T cells that were SARS-CoV-2-associated. Each spike-specific TCR was assigned to its reactive spike region and to a CD4 or CD8 class using the MIRA data. Log10-transformed breadth and depth values were compared by one-way ANOVA with Sidak's multiple comparisons tests. TCRdb retrieved this table from immuneACCESS and kept in-frame rearrangements only. Not all clones are present; in checked studies, unresolved V genes account for under half, and no reason is known for the remainder. V, J and clone size are those of that table, while D and trimming were read from the DNA. The sample contains more than 90,000 clones, around 83% of them found a single time. The top ten clones comprise 1.2% to 1.5% of the sample.

This chain joins TRBV19 to TRBJ2-5, with 9 bases matching TRBD2. This TCR came from an adult in good health. Sequences were derived from peripheral blood, sampled on day 0 of AZD1222 vaccination. The bases are TGTGCCAGTAGTATGGCGGGAGGGCCGGGAGAGACCCAGTACTTC. It translates as CASSMAGGPGETQYF.